A selection of T cell receptor beta chains follows, all from one sample in a study of blood T cell repertoires in COVID-19. This table comes from immunoSEQ multiplex PCR, and its TCRdb copy is limited to in-frame clones, with some not included. Seen here are approximately 120,000 clones, more than 75% observed once, and the top ten hold about 1.5%. The sample taken for sequencing was peripheral blood. The source of these receptors is a human donor in a cohort sampled during active COVID-19. Each CDR3 is given without its conserved first and last residue. A D gene is named only where the DNA matches it firmly.

j_gene: TRBJ2-7; v_gene: TRBV3-1/TRBV3-2; d_gene: NA; CDR3aa: ASRSQGVSYEQY
j_gene: TRBJ1-5; v_gene: TRBV6-2/TRBV6-3; d_gene: TRBD1; CDR3aa: ASSYRLGQGASNQPQH
j_gene: TRBJ1-1; v_gene: TRBV2; d_gene: TRBD1; CDR3aa: AIFLAGTGNTEAF
j_gene: TRBJ2-3; v_gene: TRBV30; d_gene: NA; CDR3aa: AWAELDTQY
j_gene: TRBJ1-2; v_gene: TRBV7-9; d_gene: NA; CDR3aa: ASSPGQNVYGYT
j_gene: TRBJ2-7; v_gene: TRBV11-2; d_gene: TRBD2; CDR3aa: ASSFSGGGLNEQY
j_gene: TRBJ1-1; v_gene: TRBV7-9; d_gene: TRBD1; CDR3aa: ASSLGDRENTEAF
j_gene: TRBJ2-7; v_gene: TRBV6-5; d_gene: NA; CDR3aa: ASSEVDYEQY
j_gene: TRBJ2-7; v_gene: TRBV3-1/TRBV3-2; d_gene: TRBD2; CDR3aa: ASSQAASGPSSYEQY
j_gene: TRBJ1-1; v_gene: TRBV11-1; d_gene: NA; CDR3aa: ASSFSQGVQAF
j_gene: TRBJ2-5; v_gene: TRBV6-5; d_gene: NA; CDR3aa: ASSYSFVGDRETQY
j_gene: TRBJ1-5; v_gene: TRBV6-1; d_gene: NA; CDR3aa: ASSELSGHSNQPQH
j_gene: TRBJ2-3; v_gene: TRBV6-5; d_gene: NA; CDR3aa: ASSYSPGASTDTQY
j_gene: TRBJ2-7; v_gene: TRBV11-2; d_gene: TRBD2; CDR3aa: ASSLASGRAAYEQY
j_gene: TRBJ2-7; v_gene: TRBV7-9; d_gene: NA; CDR3aa: ASSKGEAGLSYEQY
j_gene: TRBJ2-7; v_gene: TRBV14; d_gene: TRBD1; CDR3aa: ASGETGAEQY
j_gene: TRBJ2-7; v_gene: TRBV18; d_gene: NA; CDR3aa: ASSPRGDSYEQY
j_gene: TRBJ2-1; v_gene: TRBV7-9; d_gene: TRBD2; CDR3aa: ASSLGSSGRVYNEQF
j_gene: TRBJ2-3; v_gene: TRBV29-1; d_gene: TRBD1; CDR3aa: SVTDRGLADTQY
j_gene: TRBJ2-3; v_gene: TRBV27; d_gene: NA; CDR3aa: ASSLPGSSTDTQY
j_gene: TRBJ1-2; v_gene: TRBV7-9; d_gene: NA; CDR3aa: ASSLEQGYGYT
j_gene: TRBJ2-7; v_gene: TRBV9; d_gene: TRBD2; CDR3aa: ASSNSGGDYEQY
j_gene: TRBJ2-1; v_gene: TRBV19; d_gene: NA; CDR3aa: ASTPTGKYNEQF
j_gene: TRBJ1-3; v_gene: TRBV28; d_gene: NA; CDR3aa: ASSPPNVNSGNTIY
j_gene: TRBJ2-5; v_gene: TRBV11-2; d_gene: NA; CDR3aa: ASSSSGETQY
j_gene: TRBJ1-2; v_gene: TRBV5-5; d_gene: NA; CDR3aa: ASSFRESQGFGYT
j_gene: TRBJ2-1; v_gene: TRBV5-5; d_gene: TRBD1; CDR3aa: ASSLVGQVYNEQF
j_gene: TRBJ2-3; v_gene: TRBV11-2; d_gene: NA; CDR3aa: ASSLDRGTDTQY
j_gene: TRBJ1-6; v_gene: TRBV6-5; d_gene: NA; CDR3aa: ASSLRLYNSPLH
j_gene: TRBJ1-6; v_gene: TRBV5-1; d_gene: NA; CDR3aa: ASSLVVAGGAGSPLH
j_gene: TRBJ2-3; v_gene: TRBV6-5; d_gene: TRBD2; CDR3aa: ASSTSGGADTQY
j_gene: TRBJ2-7; v_gene: TRBV12-3/TRBV12-4; d_gene: NA; CDR3aa: ASSAGYEQY
j_gene: TRBJ1-1; v_gene: TRBV5-6; d_gene: NA; CDR3aa: ASSFLSTGTNTEAF
j_gene: TRBJ2-3; v_gene: TRBV28; d_gene: TRBD2; CDR3aa: ASSERESDTQY
j_gene: TRBJ1-4; v_gene: TRBV10-2; d_gene: NA; CDR3aa: ASSDILRNEKLF
j_gene: TRBJ2-1; v_gene: TRBV5-1; d_gene: NA; CDR3aa: ASSGPRPF
j_gene: TRBJ2-7; v_gene: TRBV2; d_gene: NA; CDR3aa: ASRLGLIPWAEQY
j_gene: TRBJ1-1; v_gene: TRBV28; d_gene: NA; CDR3aa: ASSRTATEAF
j_gene: TRBJ1-2; v_gene: TRBV7-9; d_gene: TRBD1; CDR3aa: ASSTQGGSYGYT
j_gene: TRBJ1-2; v_gene: TRBV6-6; d_gene: NA; CDR3aa: ASSRPKQALGYYGYT
j_gene: TRBJ1-5; v_gene: TRBV25-1; d_gene: NA; CDR3aa: ASSDVRDNQPQH
j_gene: TRBJ2-3; v_gene: TRBV28; d_gene: TRBD1; CDR3aa: VSSLRGTGTQY
j_gene: TRBJ2-1; v_gene: TRBV6-1; d_gene: TRBD1; CDR3aa: ASSEVGTGDEQF
j_gene: TRBJ1-1; v_gene: TRBV11-2; d_gene: NA; CDR3aa: ASSLQVGWNTEAF
j_gene: TRBJ2-7; v_gene: TRBV18; d_gene: NA; CDR3aa: ASSPARNYEQY
j_gene: TRBJ1-2; v_gene: TRBV29-1; d_gene: TRBD1; CDR3aa: SVVVGGARYGYT
j_gene: TRBJ2-3; v_gene: TRBV6-6; d_gene: NA; CDR3aa: ASSPWVERGTDTQY
j_gene: TRBJ1-4; v_gene: TRBV5-1; d_gene: NA; CDR3aa: ASSLGGQANEKLF